This T cell receptor (beta chain) was sequenced during a study of T cells in localized non-small cell lung cancer. The CDR3 covers 15 residues. V was shortened by 7 bases and J by 4 bases, with 17 bases between the two germline ends. The germline CDR1 and CDR2 sequences are MDHEN and SYDVKM. Study results and limitations: Within adjacent lung there appeared a median approximately 57 of the top 100 tumor clones. Higher blood T cell density went with longer overall survival.

Concerning this clone: Its cognate antigen is unknown.

The repertoire was sequenced with immunoSEQ multiplex PCR; TCRdb's copy has only in-frame clones and lacks some. The sample shows 75,000 to 85,000 clones, around 82% of them seen only once. Source: peripheral blood, taken before any cancer treatment. This chain connects TRBV28 to TRBJ1-5; D is perhaps TRBD1 (6 bases). The clonotype comes from a female donor of 60 years or more with stage I lung adenocarcinoma. CDR3 sequence (DNA): TGTGCCAGCACCCCTCAACAGGGTGGAAATCAGCCCCAGCATTTT. Its translation: CASTPQQGGNQPQHF.